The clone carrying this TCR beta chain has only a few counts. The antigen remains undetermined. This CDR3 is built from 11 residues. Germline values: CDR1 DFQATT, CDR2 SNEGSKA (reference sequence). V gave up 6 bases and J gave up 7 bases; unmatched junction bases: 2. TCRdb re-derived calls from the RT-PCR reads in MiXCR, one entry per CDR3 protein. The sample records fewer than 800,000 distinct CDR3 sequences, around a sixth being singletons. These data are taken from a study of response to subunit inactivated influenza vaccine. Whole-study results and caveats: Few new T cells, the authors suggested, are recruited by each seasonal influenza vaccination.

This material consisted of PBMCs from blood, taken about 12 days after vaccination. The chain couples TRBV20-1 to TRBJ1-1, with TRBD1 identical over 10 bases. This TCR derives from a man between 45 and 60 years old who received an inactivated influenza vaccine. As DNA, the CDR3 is TGCAGTGCAGGACAGGGGGTTGAAGCTTTCTTT. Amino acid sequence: CSAGQGVEAFF.